The 20 T cell receptor beta chains below come from one sample, sequenced in a study of cytomegalovirus exposure and HLA in healthy donors (dated by TCRdb to 2016 to 2017). Library preparation was by the immunoSEQ multiplex PCR assay. The multiplex PCR relied on a mix of 60 forward primers for TCR Vbeta segments and 13 reverse primers for TCR Jbeta segments. TCRdb took over this immuneACCESS table, retaining in-frame rearrangements with V and J assigned. Such tables are incomplete; in checked studies, under half of the missing clones stem from an unresolved V gene, and the remainder is unexplained. The sample table records about 170,000 clones; just over 75% of these occur just once. The ten most abundant clones make up 2% to 2.5% of the sample. The sample comprised PBMCs. All receptors come from a woman younger than 45 in good health and CMV-seropositive.

This chain connects TRBV18 to TRBJ2-5, with 7 bases that match TRBD1. CDR1 and CDR2 (germline): KGHSH, LQKENI. V dropped 0 bases and J dropped 7; count of bases not matched to a gene: 8. The CDR3 spans 15 residues. The CDR3 protein is CASSPPRTGAVTQYF. CDR3 nucleotides: TGTGCCAGCTCACCACCGAGAACAGGGGCGGTGACCCAGTACTTC.

This clone was seen once. The genes are TRBV4-3 and TRBJ1-3, with D unclear. The CDR3 has 15 amino acids. The germline V gene has CDR1 LGHNA and CDR2 YSLEER. With 0 bases removed from V and 1 base from J, the gap between germline ends came to 7 bases. CDR3 protein: CASSQEGGSGNTIYF. The CDR3 DNA reads TGCGCCAGCAGCCAAGAAGGAGGATCTGGAAACACCATATATTTT.

The chain couples TRBV25-1 to TRBJ2-5, with D possibly matching TRBD2 (6 bases). The CDR3 sequence is 13 residues long. CDR1 is MGHDK, CDR2 SYGVNS, per germline. V lost 4 bases and J lost 5, with 11 bases in between. DNA of the CDR3: TGTGCCAGCAGTGTCGCGGGGCTGGAGACCCAGTACTTC. Amino acid sequence: CASSVAGLETQYF.

This clone came up a few times. The rearrangement links TRBV6-5 to TRBJ2-1, with D perhaps TRBD2 (6 bases). There are 13 residues in the CDR3. Trimming stripped 5 bases from V and 5 bases from J, with 10 bases between. Germline assignment: CDR1 MNHEY and CDR2 SVGAGI. CDR3 protein: CASSIAENNEQFF. The CDR3 DNA is TGTGCCAGCAGTATAGCGGAAAACAATGAGCAGTTCTTC.

The rearrangement joins TRBV5-1 to TRBJ1-1; 11 bases align to TRBD1. The CDR3 runs 14 residues. The J segment lost 10 bases and the V segment lost 2 bases, leaving 7 bases of the junction unmatched. The germline V gene encodes CDR1 SGHRS and CDR2 YFSETQ. The CDR3 coding sequence is TGCGCCAGCAGCTTACAAGGACAGGGGGCGACAGCTTTCTTT. Amino acids: CASSLQGQGATAFF. Looking up the rest from reference TRBV5-1 and TRBJ1-1 gives the full variable domain: KAGVTQTPRYLIKTRGQQVTLSCSPISGHRSVSWYQQTPGQGLQFLFEYFSETQRNKGNFPGRFSGRQFSNSRSEMNVSTLELGDSALYLCASSLQGQGATAFFGQGTRLTVV.

The CDR3 spells CASSAPDRGGLPQHF. The CDR3 region has the DNA TGTGCCAGCAGTGCCCCCGACAGGGGAGGACTGCCCCAGCATTTT. V and J are TRBV6-1 and TRBJ1-5; 8 bases line up with TRBD1. The trim removed 4 bases at V and 9 bases at J, leaving 11 bases unmatched. The CDR3 totals 15 residues. CDR1 and CDR2 from the germline V gene are MNHNS and SASEGT.

J is TRBJ1-4 and V is TRBV2; 7 bases agree with TRBD1. Germline CDR1 and CDR2: SNHLY and FYNNEI. The length of the CDR3 is 14 residues. Trimming at V came to 10 bases and at J to 3 bases, leaving 8 bases not matched to a gene. CDR3 protein: CATSSQGSNEKLFF. CDR3 sequence (DNA): TGTGCCACCTCTTCACAGGGGTCTAATGAAAAACTGTTTTTT.

The DNA for the CDR3 is TGTGCCAGCAGCTTAGGGGGAGTTCTCTACAATGAGCAGTTCTTC. The encoded protein is CASSLGGVLYNEQFF. The chain couples TRBV7-9 to TRBJ2-1; possible D gene TRBD2, 5 bases. Trimming left V 1 base short and J 3 bases short, with 10 bases between. There are 15 residues in the CDR3. Germline CDR1 SEHNR, CDR2 FQNEAQ (reference sequence).

This chain links TRBV9 with TRBJ2-5; D may be TRBD1 (6 bases). Germline assignment: CDR1 SGDLS and CDR2 YYNGEE. The CDR3 consists of 14 residues. The germline V and J ends were trimmed by 0 bases and 5 bases, with 11 bases remaining between them. As DNA, the CDR3 is TGTGCCAGCAGCGTAGATGGGGGCAGGGAGACCCAGTACTTC. It translates to CASSVDGGRETQYF.

The chain couples TRBV2 to TRBJ1-1; D might be TRBD1 (5 bases). The CDR3 length is 12 residues. Trimming took off 3 bases at V and 11 bases at J, with 13 bases between the two ends. Germline-derived CDR1 and CDR2 are SNHLY and FYNNEI. For the CDR3, the DNA is TGTGCCAGCAGTGATGCTCAGGGTCAGGCTTTCTTT. It translates to CASSDAQGQAFF. Full variable domain (remainder filled in from reference TRBV2 and TRBJ1-1): EPEVTQTPSHQVTQMGQEVILRCVPISNHLYFYWYRQILGQKVEFLVSFYNNEISEKSEIFDDQFSVERPDGSNFTLKIRSTKLEDSAMYFCASSDAQGQAFFGQGTRLTVV.

The V call is TRBV9, the J call TRBJ2-5; 7 bases agree with TRBD1. This CDR3 comprises 14 residues. V was clipped by 4 bases and J by 2 bases; unmatched bases: 5. Germline-derived CDR1 and CDR2 are SGDLS and YYNGEE. The CDR3 DNA reads as TGTGCCAGCAGCATACAGACAGGGCAAGAGACCCAGTACTTC. It translates to CASSIQTGQETQYF.

The genes are TRBV7-8 and TRBJ2-7, with 11 bases matching TRBD2. The CDR3 extends over 16 amino acids. CDR1 and CDR2 (germline): SGHVS, FQNEAQ. With V trimmed by 1 base and J by 0 bases, 2 bases remained unmatched. The CDR3 here is CASSLGLAGYSYEQYF. The DNA of the CDR3 is TGTGCCAGCAGCTTAGGACTAGCGGGATACTCCTACGAGCAGTACTTC.

The V and J genes are TRBV15 and TRBJ1-5; a weak D match, TRBD1 (5 bases). V was shortened by 0 bases and J by 2 bases, with 5 bases between the two germline ends. The CDR3 loop spans 14 amino acids. Germline-derived CDR1 and CDR2 are LNHNV and YYDKDF (reference sequence). CDR3 coding DNA: TGTGCCACCAGCAGAGACAGGGGCAATCAGCCCCAGCATTTT. Translated: CATSRDRGNQPQHF.

This clone was observed a few times. The chain uses TRBV12-5 and TRBJ1-1; 8 bases line up with TRBD1. The CDR3 length is 12 residues. CDR1 and CDR2 (germline): LGHNT, FRNRAP. The V segment lost 6 bases and the J segment 7 bases; nucleotides outside the gene matches: 4. The CDR3 loop reads CASGEQGGEAFF. In nucleotides, the CDR3 is TGTGCTAGTGGGGAACAGGGGGGTGAAGCTTTCTTT.

The V call is TRBV18, the J call TRBJ2-1, with TRBD2 matching 8 bases. V shed 2 bases, J shed 8 bases, and the junction held 5 bases outside the gene matches. The CDR3 has 14 amino acids. Germline values: CDR1 KGHSH, CDR2 LQKENI. This CDR3 is CASSPGTRGHEQFF. In DNA, the CDR3 is TGTGCCAGCTCACCAGGGACTAGGGGTCATGAGCAGTTCTTC.

Notes on this clone: Other nucleotide sequences in the sample specify the same CDR3. V is TRBV10-3 and J is TRBJ1-1, with D possibly being TRBD1 (5 bases). V lost 4 bases and J 1 base, leaving 7 bases between the germline ends. The CDR3 length is 13 residues. CDR1 ENHRY and CDR2 SYGVKD come from the germline V gene. The CDR3 DNA reads as TGTGCCATCAGTGGAACAGGGAACACTGAAGCTTTCTTT. It yields the protein CAISGTGNTEAFF.

V gene TRBV25-1 combines with J gene TRBJ1-1, with unresolved D. In germline, CDR1 is MGHDK, CDR2 SYGVNS. The V gene lost 5 bases and the J gene lost 11 bases, with 12 bases spanning the gap. CDR3 length equals 11 residues. The CDR3 loop reads CASSRGFSAFF. In DNA form, the CDR3 reads TGTGCCAGCAGTCGAGGCTTTTCGGCTTTCTTT.

To note about this clone: The sample has other DNA sequences that encode this CDR3 too. This chain joins TRBV7-9 and TRBJ1-5; 8 positions match TRBD1. This CDR3 is built from 15 residues. Trimming at V came to 4 bases and at J to 2 bases, leaving 4 bases not matched to a gene. CDR1 is SEHNR and CDR2 is FQNEAQ in the germline V gene (reference sequence). CDR3 loop: CASSSPGQGNQPQHF. CDR3 DNA sequence: TGTGCCAGCAGCTCACCGGGACAGGGCAATCAGCCCCAGCATTTT.

DNA for the CDR3: TGCGCCAGCAGCCTGGGGGAGGGGGGGGAATGGTGGAACACTGAAGCTTTCTTT. Encoded protein: CASSLGEGGEWWNTEAFF. This chain joins TRBV5-1 and TRBJ1-1; D is possibly TRBD1 (6 bases). CDR3 length: 18 residues. CDR1 and CDR2 (germline): SGHRS, YFSETQ. V was shortened by 4 bases and J by 1 base, with 23 bases between the two germline ends. Full variable domain (remainder filled in from reference TRBV5-1 and TRBJ1-1): KAGVTQTPRYLIKTRGQQVTLSCSPISGHRSVSWYQQTPGQGLQFLFEYFSETQRNKGNFPGRFSGRQFSNSRSEMNVSTLELGDSALYLCASSLGEGGEWWNTEAFFGQGTRLTVV.

This clone appeared a few times. The J gene is TRBJ2-6, the V gene TRBV5-8, with D possibly being TRBD1 (5 bases). V shed 2 bases and J shed 3 bases, with 9 bases lying between them. Germline V gene sequence: CDR1 SGHTS, CDR2 YDEGEE. The CDR3 loop spans 15 amino acids. The CDR3 spells CASSFRAGGANVLTF. The CDR3 nucleotides read TGTGCCAGCAGCTTCAGGGCCGGTGGGGCCAACGTCCTGACTTTC.